A single sample is the source of the 20 T cell receptor beta chains below, sequenced in a study of graft-versus-host responses after intestinal transplantation. The data were produced by immunoSEQ multiplex PCR, yet TCRdb's version contains in-frame clones alone and is incomplete. The table records approximately 110,000 clones, approximately 94% of them present only once. These receptors have no known antigen. Here the sequenced sample was unstimulated CD4+ T cells sorted from spleen or lymph node cells, taken before transplant. The receptors stem from a human donor who was the organ donor for an intestinal transplant.

Notes on this clone: This CDR3 is also generated by other DNA sequences in the sample. The chain couples TRBV14 to TRBJ1-2, with 7 bases matching TRBD1. CDR3 length: 13 residues. The germline V gene has CDR1 SGHDN and CDR2 FVKESK. Trimming cost V 5 bases and J 2 bases; bases outside gene matches: 2. The CDR3 protein is CASSRDRNYGYTF. The DNA of the CDR3 is TGTGCCAGCAGCAGGGACAGAAACTATGGCTACACCTTC.

V is TRBV18 and J is TRBJ2-7, with 8 bases that match TRBD2. This CDR3 region has 15 residues. Germline V gene lookup returns CDR1 KGHSH and CDR2 LQKENI. Trimming at V came to 1 base and at J to 7 bases, leaving 9 bases not matched to a gene. CDR3 nucleotides: TGTGCCAGCTCACCACATGCGGGAGGAACAAGGGAGCAGTACTTC. Amino acids: CASSPHAGGTREQYF.

The CDR3 DNA reads TGTGCCAGCCTGACTAGCGGAAGCACAGATACGCAGTATTTT. It codes for CASLTSGSTDTQYF. This rearrangement joins TRBV2 to TRBJ2-3; 9 positions agree with TRBD2. Germline CDR1 SNHLY, CDR2 FYNNEI. Trimming removed 8 bases from V and 0 bases from J; junction bases left unmatched: 3. The CDR3 contains 14 residues.

The chain recombines TRBV28 with TRBJ2-5, with TRBD1 as a possible D gene (6 bases). Between the trimmed V and J ends, which lost 6 bases and 1 base, there was a span of 15 bases. CDR3 length equals 15 residues. In germline, CDR1 is MDHEN, CDR2 SYDVKM. This CDR3 is CASRRIGQLQETQYF. The CDR3 coding sequence is TGTGCCAGCAGACGAATCGGACAGCTCCAAGAGACCCAGTACTTC.

This chain connects TRBV7-3 to TRBJ2-7; 10 positions match TRBD2. J gave up 6 bases and V 1 base, and 9 bases lay outside the gene matches. The CDR3 has 16 residues. Germline loops: CDR1 SGHTA, CDR2 FQGTGA. The CDR3 here is CASSLRAGLARGEQYF. Written as DNA, the CDR3 is TGTGCCAGCAGCTTAAGAGCGGGACTAGCGAGGGGCGAGCAGTACTTC.

The CDR3 reads CASSFDRVPGYTF. In DNA form, the CDR3 reads TGTGCCAGCAGCTTCGACAGGGTTCCGGGCTACACCTTC. This chain joins TRBV7-9 and TRBJ1-2; TRBD1 matches 7 bases. Germline CDR1 SEHNR, CDR2 FQNEAQ (reference sequence). This CDR3 comprises 13 residues. V lost 3 bases, J lost 8 bases, and 6 bases stayed unmatched.

CDR3 loop: CASSLVAVNTEAFF. The CDR3 region has the DNA TGTGCCAGCAGCTTAGTCGCAGTAAACACTGAAGCTTTCTTT. The rearrangement links TRBV7-2 to TRBJ1-1, with D unresolved. This CDR3 spans 14 amino acids. Germline V gene lookup returns CDR1 SGHTA and CDR2 FQGNSA. Trimming shortened V by 1 base and J by 2 bases, and 8 bases separated the two germline ends.

The chain combines TRBV6-1 with TRBJ1-2; 9 bases are shared with TRBD1. Germline V lookup: CDR1 MNHNS, CDR2 SASEGT. With 6 bases clipped from V and 7 bases from J, the junction kept 9 bases outside the gene matches. The CDR3 loop spans 14 amino acids. The DNA of the CDR3 is TGTGCCAGCAGCCCGGGACAGGGAAGGAGTGGCTACACCTTC. It specifies CASSPGQGRSGYTF.

V is TRBV7-3 and J is TRBJ1-1; a weak D match, TRBD1 (5 bases). The CDR3 is 14 residues long. CDR1 is SGHTA, CDR2 FQGTGA, per germline. V was clipped by 4 bases and J by 1 base, with 10 bases between them. CDR3 residues: CASSSKGENTEAFF. In nucleotides, the CDR3 is TGTGCCAGCAGCTCGAAAGGGGAGAACACTGAAGCTTTCTTT. Looking up the rest from reference TRBV7-3 and TRBJ1-1 gives the full variable domain: GAGVSQTPSNKVTEKGKYVELRCDPISGHTALYWYRQSLGQGPEFLIYFQGTGAADDSGLPNDRFFAVRPEGSVSTLKIQRTERGDSAVYLCASSSKGENTEAFFGQGTRLTVV.

This clone was seen just once. V usage is TRBV5-1 and J usage is TRBJ2-5, with D perhaps given as TRBD1 or TRBD2 (7 bases each). Looked up from germline, CDR1 is SGHRS and CDR2 is YFSETQ. The CDR3 runs 14 residues. The germline V and J ends were trimmed by 4 bases and 3 bases, with 13 bases remaining between them. The CDR3 here is CASSPGGVEETQYF. CDR3 bases: TGCGCCAGCAGCCCAGGGGGGGTGGAAGAGACCCAGTACTTC.

The V call is TRBV6-1, the J call TRBJ1-5; unclear D gene. Germline CDR1 MNHNS, CDR2 SASEGT. V was clipped by 1 base and J by 2 bases, with 15 bases between them. CDR3 length: 17 residues. The CDR3 protein is CASSEGRIRGGNQPQHF. DNA for the CDR3: TGTGCCAGCAGTGAAGGAAGAATCCGTGGGGGCAATCAGCCCCAGCATTTT.

The rearrangement links TRBV27 to TRBJ2-3; TRBD2 agrees at 9 bases. The CDR3 loop spans 15 amino acids. With 7 bases clipped from V and 3 bases from J, the junction kept 8 bases outside the gene matches. Germline V lookup: CDR1 MNHEY, CDR2 SMNVEV (reference sequence). The CDR3 DNA reads as TGTGCCAGCAACCACCTAGCGGGATTGACAGATACGCAGTATTTT. It is translated as CASNHLAGLTDTQYF.

This clone was found once. For the CDR3, the DNA is TGTGCCAGCAGCCGAACGGGCGTGTACCAAGAGACCCAGTACTTC. It specifies CASSRTGVYQETQYF. This chain connects TRBV11-2 to TRBJ2-5, with D unresolved. From germline, CDR1 is SGHAT and CDR2 FQNNGV. V shed 5 bases and J shed 0 bases, with 13 bases lying between them. The CDR3 runs 15 residues.

This clone has only a few counts. This chain links TRBV6-4 with TRBJ2-2; 11 bases agree with TRBD2. V shed 5 bases, J shed 4 bases, and the junction held 3 bases outside the gene matches. The CDR3 covers 15 residues. Germline V lookup: CDR1 MRHNA, CDR2 SNTAGT. The DNA for the CDR3 is TGTGCCAGCAGTTTAGCGGGAGGGAGCACCGGGGAGCTGTTTTTT. Protein sequence: CASSLAGGSTGELFF.

The V gene is TRBV30, the J gene TRBJ2-2; no firm D call. CDR1 is GTSNPN, CDR2 SVGIG, per germline (reference sequence). Trimming stripped 3 bases from V and 0 bases from J, with 11 bases between. This CDR3 is built from 15 residues. Here the CDR3 reads CAWSKGGTNTGELFF. The CDR3 DNA reads as TGTGCCTGGAGCAAGGGCGGAACGAACACCGGGGAGCTGTTTTTT.

V usage is TRBV11-1 and J usage is TRBJ2-3; 10 bases agree with TRBD1. The V gene's germline CDR1 is SGHAT and CDR2 FQDESV (reference sequence). J was trimmed by 5 bases and V by 6 bases; bases with no gene match: 8. The CDR3 covers 15 residues. The CDR3 sequence: CASSIDRGLGDTQYF. DNA of the CDR3: TGTGCCAGCAGTATCGACAGGGGGCTGGGAGATACGCAGTATTTT.

The V and J genes are TRBV2 and TRBJ1-5; D uncertain. Germline assignment: CDR1 SNHLY and CDR2 FYNNEI. This CDR3 has 14 residues. The V end was cut by 2 bases, the J end by 5 bases, with 10 bases between. In nucleotides, the CDR3 is TGTGCCAGCAGTGAAAGTAACAGAGATCAGCCCCAGCATTTT. Amino acid sequence: CASSESNRDQPQHF.

The gene calls are TRBV6-6 and TRBJ2-7, with D possibly matching TRBD2 (5 bases). The germline V gene has CDR1 MNHNY and CDR2 SVGAGI (reference sequence). V was cut by 6 bases and J by 5 bases, with 17 bases left in between. The CDR3 has 14 residues. DNA for the CDR3: TGTGCCAGCAGGAAAGCGGATAAGGTCCACGAGCAGTACTTC. Its protein product is CASRKADKVHEQYF.

The chain recombines TRBV6-1 with TRBJ2-4; weak D call: TRBD2 (6 bases). This CDR3 contains 19 residues. The V and J ends lost 0 bases and 3 bases respectively, with 21 bases between them. CDR1 is MNHNS and CDR2 is SASEGT in the germline V gene. CDR3 DNA sequence: TGTGCCAGCAGTGAAGCCACTAGGACTAAGGTGGGGATCAAAAACATTCAGTACTTC. Protein: CASSEATRTKVGIKNIQYF.

The chain has TRBV4-1 and TRBJ2-3; D gene unclear. Trimming left V 1 base short and J 4 bases short, with 12 bases between. Germline CDR1 MGHRA, CDR2 YSYEKL. The CDR3 spans 15 residues. The CDR3: CASSQVGQVADTQYF. The CDR3, as DNA: TGCGCCAGCAGCCAAGTCGGCCAAGTTGCAGATACGCAGTATTTT.